This passage covers 27 T cell receptor beta chains from one sample sequenced in a study of OX40 agonist ivuxolimab in advanced cancers. Sequencing was performed with immunoSEQ multiplex PCR; in TCRdb, only in-frame clones are kept and a portion is missing. The profile covers 55,000 to 95,000 clones, with about 91% appearing a single time and 2.5% to 3% taken by the ten largest. This specimen was CD4+ or CD8+ T cells sorted from blood, taken in a trial of the OX40 agonist ivuxolimab. The source of these receptors is an adult with an advanced solid tumor such as melanoma, head and neck, liver or kidney cancer.

J is TRBJ1-2 and V is TRBV11-3; D ambiguous. Between the trimmed V and J ends, which lost 8 bases and 5 bases, there was a span of 12 bases. Germline V CDR1 and CDR2: SGHNT, YENEEA. The CDR3 runs to 12 residues. The CDR3 bases are TGTGCCAGCGCTGGGGTCTCTTATGGCTACACCTTC. Translation: CASAGVSYGYTF.

This clone was observed once. This chain joins TRBV18 and TRBJ1-1, with D unclear. CDR3 length: 9 residues. Trimming pared 6 bases from V and 8 bases from J, leaving 4 bases between. CDR1 KGHSH and CDR2 LQKENI come from the germline V gene. The CDR3 coding sequence is TGTGCCAGCTCGGTAGAAGCTTTCTTT. Encoded protein: CASSVEAFF.

This clone was recorded only once. The V and J genes are TRBV28 and TRBJ1-2; D is perhaps TRBD1 (5 bases). CDR3 length: 13 residues. Trimming removed 5 bases from V and 1 base from J, with 8 bases in between. CDR1 MDHEN and CDR2 SYDVKM come from the germline V gene. The CDR3 region is CASSRQLNYGYTF. The CDR3 DNA is TGTGCCAGCAGTCGACAGCTTAACTATGGCTACACCTTC.

The gene calls are TRBV19 and TRBJ2-3; no definite D call. V was clipped by 6 bases and J by 0 bases, with 13 bases between them. Germline V gene sequence: CDR1 LNHDA, CDR2 SQIVND (reference sequence). The CDR3 is made up of 15 amino acids. The CDR3 sequence: CASRKTVSSTDTQYF. The DNA of the CDR3 is TGTGCCAGTAGGAAGACGGTTTCTAGCACAGATACGCAGTATTTT.

The chain uses TRBV2 and TRBJ2-1, with 7 nucleotides matching TRBD2. Germline CDR1 is SNHLY and CDR2 is FYNNEI. The CDR3 covers 14 residues. The J segment lost 4 bases and the V segment lost 1 base, leaving 1 base of the junction unmatched. The CDR3 is CASSEGRGYNEQFF. DNA of the CDR3: TGTGCCAGCAGTGAAGGGCGGGGGTACAATGAGCAGTTCTTC.

The chain combines TRBV7-9 with TRBJ2-1; 7 bases align to TRBD2. Germline CDR1 is SEHNR and CDR2 is FQNEAQ (reference sequence). V lost 1 base and J lost 6; bases outside the gene matches: 3. The CDR3 runs to 14 residues. The CDR3 DNA reads as TGTGCCAGCAGCTTAGTACTAGCGAGCAATGAGCAGTTCTTC. It encodes CASSLVLASNEQFF.

V and J are TRBV11-1 and TRBJ1-1; TRBD1 might be the D (5 bases). V dropped 3 bases and J dropped 8 bases, with 13 bases sitting between them. The CDR3 extends over 13 amino acids. The germline V gene encodes CDR1 SGHAT and CDR2 FQDESV (reference sequence). The CDR3 here is CASSFGEGTEAFF. The DNA for the CDR3 is TGTGCCAGCAGCTTCGGTGAAGGGACGGAAGCTTTCTTT.

This chain uses TRBV30 with TRBJ1-3; 9 bases line up with TRBD1. The CDR3 consists of 13 residues. From germline, CDR1 is GTSNPN and CDR2 SVGIG (reference sequence). With 5 bases clipped from V and 1 base from J, the junction kept 0 bases outside the gene matches. The CDR3 protein is CAWGTGSGNTIYF. As DNA, the CDR3 is TGTGCCTGGGGGACAGGGTCTGGAAACACCATATATTTT.

Notes on this clone: A junction end diverges from the germline sequence, so it may reflect a read error. The chain carries TRBV7-7 and TRBJ2-3, with 11 bases that match TRBD1. This CDR3 is 14 amino acids long. CDR1 and CDR2 (germline): SSHAT, FNYEAQ (reference sequence). The DNA of the CDR3 is TGTGCTAGCAGCCCTGGGACAGGGGGATATACGCAGTATTTT. Translated, it gives CASSPGTGGYTQYF.

The chain links TRBV10-2 to TRBJ2-1; TRBD2 matches at 13 bases. Germline loops: CDR1 WSHSY, CDR2 SAAADI. Trimming took 2 bases from V and 7 from J; bases not matched to a gene: 8. The CDR3 length is 17 residues. The CDR3 loop reads CASSEASRTSGRNEQFF. In DNA form, the CDR3 reads TGCGCCAGCAGTGAGGCGTCCCGGACTAGCGGGAGAAATGAGCAGTTCTTC.

This clone showed up just once. This chain joins TRBV6-5 and TRBJ2-5; 7 nucleotides line up with TRBD1. The J call may be mistaken, given a closer DNA end match to TRBJ2-7. This CDR3 region has 15 residues. Per the germline V gene, CDR1 is MNHEY and CDR2 is SVGAGI. This CDR3 reads CASSYGTANSYEQYF. DNA of the CDR3: TGTGCCAGCAGTTACGGGACAGCAAACTCCTACGAGCAGTACTTC.

This sequence joins TRBV19 and TRBJ2-2, with D possibly being TRBD2 (6 bases). V gave up 2 bases and J gave up 5 bases, with 12 bases separating them. This CDR3 comprises 15 residues. Germline V gene data show CDR1 as LNHDA and CDR2 as SQIVND (reference sequence). The CDR3, as DNA: TGTGCCAGTAGTATAAGGCGGGACGTAACCGGGGAGCTGTTTTTT. Translated: CASSIRRDVTGELFF. Combining the CDR3 with reference TRBV19 and TRBJ2-2 gives the whole variable domain DGGITQSPKYLFRKEGQNVTLSCEQNLNHDAMYWYRQDPGQGLRLIYYSQIVNDFQKGDIAEGYSVSREKKESFPLTVTSAQKNPTAFYLCASSIRRDVTGELFFGEGSRLTVL.

V is TRBV11-3 and J is TRBJ2-7, with unresolved D. Looked up from germline, CDR1 is SGHNT and CDR2 is YENEEA. V lost 1 base, J lost 2 bases, and 6 bases lay in between. This CDR3 region has 13 residues. The CDR3 here is CASSLVQTYEQYF. CDR3 sequence (DNA): TGTGCCAGCAGCTTAGTCCAGACCTACGAGCAGTACTTC.

This chain connects TRBV6-5 to TRBJ2-3, with 7 bases fitting TRBD1. Per germline, CDR1 MNHEY and CDR2 SVGAGI. V lost 7 bases and J lost 0; bases outside the gene matches: 4. The CDR3 has 14 amino acids. In nucleotides, the CDR3 is TGTGCCAGCAAGGGGGCCCACAGCACAGATACGCAGTATTTT. Translated: CASKGAHSTDTQYF.

This chain uses TRBV6-1 with TRBJ1-2, with 8 bases that match TRBD1. Germline CDR1 and CDR2: MNHNS and SASEGT. J was trimmed by 6 bases and V by 8 bases; bases with no gene match: 14. The CDR3 length is 15 residues. CDR3 in amino acids: CASGLGAGQANGYTF. The CDR3 DNA is TGTGCCAGCGGCCTGGGGGCGGGACAGGCTAATGGCTACACCTTC.

A few counts support this clone. The gene calls are TRBV5-1 and TRBJ2-7; D unclear. CDR1 is SGHRS, CDR2 YFSETQ, per germline. Between the trimmed V and J ends, which lost 0 bases and 3 bases, there was a span of 13 bases. This CDR3 comprises 15 residues. The CDR3 reads CASSLAGYGLYEQYF. As DNA, the CDR3 is TGCGCCAGCAGCTTGGCCGGGTACGGCCTCTACGAGCAGTACTTC.

This clone has a handful of counts. The V and J genes are TRBV5-1 and TRBJ1-2, with TRBD1 identical over 7 bases. V dropped 4 bases and J dropped 2; count of bases not matched to a gene: 8. The V gene's germline CDR1 is SGHRS and CDR2 YFSETQ. The length of the CDR3 is 15 residues. This CDR3 is CASSPGDSQNYGYTF. The CDR3 bases are TGCGCCAGCAGCCCAGGGGACAGCCAGAACTATGGCTACACCTTC.

This clone occurred a few times. V is TRBV7-8 and J is TRBJ1-1, with D tentatively TRBD1 (5 bases). V lost 1 base, J lost 9 bases, and 21 bases lay in between. CDR1 SGHVS and CDR2 FQNEAQ come from the germline V gene. The CDR3 has 16 residues. The CDR3 DNA follows: TGTGCCAGCAGCTTAGTGATGGGACGGTCGTCGGGGCAAGCTTTCTTT. This encodes CASSLVMGRSSGQAFF.

This clone was observed a handful of times. The chain has TRBV28 and TRBJ1-6; 7 bases are a match to TRBD1. Germline assignment: CDR1 MDHEN and CDR2 SYDVKM. The V and J ends lost 6 bases and 9 bases, in that order; junction bases with no gene match: 8. This CDR3 has 14 residues. The CDR3 sequence: CASSQGVSGSPLHF. CDR3 bases: TGTGCCAGCAGCCAGGGGGTCAGCGGTTCACCCCTCCACTTT. The full variable domain, rest sourced from reference TRBV28 and TRBJ1-6, is DVKVTQSSRYLVKRTGEKVFLECVQDMDHENMFWYRQDPGLGLRLIYFSYDVKMKEKGDIPEGYSVSREKKERFSLILESASTNQTSMYLCASSQGVSGSPLHFGNGTRLTVT.

The chain uses TRBV27 and TRBJ2-2, with D possibly being TRBD1 (6 bases). The CDR3 covers 15 residues. V lost 3 bases and J 4 bases, leaving 12 bases between the germline ends. Germline CDR1 reads MNHEY; CDR2 reads SMNVEV (reference sequence). CDR3 amino acids: CASSLANRVTGELFF. In nucleotides, the CDR3 is TGTGCCAGCAGTTTGGCGAACAGGGTCACCGGGGAGCTGTTTTTT.

The chain joins TRBV2 to TRBJ2-1, with 11 bases identical to TRBD2. Germline V CDR1 and CDR2: SNHLY, FYNNEI. V trimming: 7 bases; J trimming: 5 bases; junction bases outside the gene matches: 7. CDR3 length: 15 residues. The chain's CDR3 is CASTPGTSGHNEQFF. In DNA form, the CDR3 reads TGTGCCAGCACTCCCGGGACTAGCGGCCACAATGAGCAGTTCTTC.

The chain joins TRBV4-2 to TRBJ2-7; TRBD2 matches at 10 bases. Per germline, CDR1 LGHNA and CDR2 YNFKEQ. The length of the CDR3 is 16 residues. Trimming removed 1 base from V and 3 bases from J; junction bases left unmatched: 6. As DNA, the CDR3 is TGTGCCAGCAGCCAAGGGCTAGCGGGGGCCCACTACGAGCAGTACTTC. Encoded protein: CASSQGLAGAHYEQYF.

The chain uses TRBV5-1 and TRBJ1-2, with TRBD1 matching over 8 bases. There are 16 residues in the CDR3. V trimming: 1 base; J trimming: 0 bases; junction bases outside the gene matches: 5. Germline CDR1 reads SGHRS; CDR2 reads YFSETQ. CDR3 amino acids: CASSLRVGQANYGYTF. The DNA of the CDR3 is TGCGCCAGCAGCTTGAGGGTGGGACAGGCTAACTATGGCTACACCTTC.

V is TRBV4-2 and J is TRBJ2-5; D is unresolved. The V gene's germline CDR1 is LGHNA and CDR2 YNFKEQ. Trimming took off 5 bases at V and 1 base at J, with 14 bases between the two ends. CDR3 length: 15 residues. CDR3 nucleotides: TGTGCCAGCAGCTCCGGGTTTTCCGTCCAAGAGACCCAGTACTTC. Its translation is CASSSGFSVQETQYF.

The CDR3 here is CASSLGGGNTEAFF. The CDR3 DNA reads as TGTGCCAGCAGTTTAGGGGGGGGGAACACTGAAGCTTTCTTT. This chain links TRBV27 with TRBJ1-1, with a weak D call TRBD1 (5 bases). The CDR3 has 14 residues. The V end was cut by 2 bases, the J end by 1 base, with 8 bases between. Germline values: CDR1 MNHEY, CDR2 SMNVEV (reference sequence).

The chain uses TRBV2 and TRBJ2-7; 10 bases are a match to TRBD1. This CDR3 comprises 13 residues. Germline V gives CDR1 SNHLY, CDR2 FYNNEI. The V segment lost 9 bases and the J segment 5 bases; nucleotides outside the gene matches: 7. The CDR3 spells CASSGTGADEQYF. The CDR3 bases are TGTGCCAGTTCGGGGACAGGGGCCGACGAGCAGTACTTC.

The chain has TRBV19 and TRBJ1-5; D gene uncertain. Trimming shortened V by 0 bases and J by 0 bases, and 9 bases separated the two germline ends. The CDR3 runs to 16 residues. The germline gives CDR1 LNHDA, CDR2 SQIVND (reference sequence). The CDR3 coding sequence is TGTGCCAGTAGTATAGAGAGAGGTAATAGCAATCAGCCCCAGCATTTT. Protein: CASSIERGNSNQPQHF.